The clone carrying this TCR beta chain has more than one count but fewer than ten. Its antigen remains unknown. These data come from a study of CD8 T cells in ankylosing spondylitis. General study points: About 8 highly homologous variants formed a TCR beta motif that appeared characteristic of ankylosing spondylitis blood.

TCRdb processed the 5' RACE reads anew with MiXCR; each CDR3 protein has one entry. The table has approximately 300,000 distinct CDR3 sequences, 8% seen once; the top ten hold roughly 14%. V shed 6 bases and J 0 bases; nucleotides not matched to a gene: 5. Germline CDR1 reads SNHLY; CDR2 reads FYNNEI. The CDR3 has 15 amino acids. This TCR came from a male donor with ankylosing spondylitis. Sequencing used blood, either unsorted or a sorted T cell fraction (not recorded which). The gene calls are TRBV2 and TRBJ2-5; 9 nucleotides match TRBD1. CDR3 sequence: CASRLDRGYQETQYF. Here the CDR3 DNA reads TGTGCCAGCAGATTAGACAGGGGGTACCAAGAGACCCAGTACTTC.